This TCR beta chain was recovered during a study of technical replicates of blood from a few donors. Germline V gene data show CDR1 as SGHNT and CDR2 as YYREEE (reference sequence). This CDR3 has 16 amino acids. V shed 0 bases and J shed 6 bases, with 18 bases lying between them. TCRdb keeps only in-frame clones here, not all; method: immunoSEQ multiplex PCR. Here the sample spans some 93,000 clones, 95% being singletons. Sequencing was performed on T cells isolated from PBMCs. The receptor's source is a human donor in good health. The rearrangement links TRBV5-4 to TRBJ1-1; the D gene is possibly TRBD1 (6 bases). CDR3 in DNA: TGTGCCAGCAGCTTGGGAGGTAACAGGGCGGTAGCTGAAGCTTTCTTT. As protein: CASSLGGNRAVAEAFF.